One sample yielded the 31 T cell receptor beta chains listed below, sequenced in a study of T-cell memory formation after mild COVID-19 (dated by TCRdb to the early 2020s). The method was 5' RACE. TCRdb lists the instrument as Illumina NovaSeq 6000. TCRdb redid the processing of the public reads, applying fastp at Q25 and MiXCR, and retained in-frame beta chains. All rows with the same CDR3 protein become a single entry with the most common DNA and genes. Recorded for this sample are roughly 510,000 distinct CDR3 sequences; 15% to 20% of them occurred a single time. In total, the top ten clones hold roughly 8.2% of the sample. The sequenced sample consisted of PBMCs or a T cell subset sorted from them (not recorded which). These receptors were taken from an adult woman who had mild COVID-19 (a few samples of this study predate the infection). The sample titles of this study are shuffled in the database, so cell type and time point are left out; the donor was told from shared clones.

This clonotype was seen more than once but under ten times. The chain recombines TRBV7-2 with TRBJ2-1, with 12 bases identical to TRBD2. Germline V CDR1 and CDR2: SGHTA, FQGNSA. V was pared by 5 bases and J by 4 bases, with 9 bases of the junction left unmatched. The CDR3 loop spans 17 amino acids. In DNA form, the CDR3 reads TGTGCCAGCAGCCCAGGAGGACTAGCGGGGACTTACAATGAGCAGTTCTTC. Translated: CASSPGGLAGTYNEQFF. Based on the CDR3 plus reference TRBV7-2 and TRBJ2-1, the full variable domain is GAGVSQSPSNKVTEKGKDVELRCDPISGHTALYWYRQSLGQGLEFLIYFQGNSAPDKSGLPSDRFSAERTGGSVSTLTIQRTQQEDSAVYLCASSPGGLAGTYNEQFFGPGTRLTVL.

V is TRBV9 and J is TRBJ2-4, with TRBD2 identical over 8 bases. CDR1 and CDR2 (germline): SGDLS, YYNGEE. V lost 0 bases and J lost 3; bases outside the gene matches: 11. The CDR3 totals 18 residues. For the CDR3, the DNA is TGTGCCAGCAGCGTAGCGCCGGGGGGGTCCTCTGTCAAAAACATTCAGTACTTC. Protein product: CASSVAPGGSSVKNIQYF. Full variable domain (remainder filled in from reference TRBV9 and TRBJ2-4): DSGVTQTPKHLITATGQRVTLRCSPRSGDLSVYWYQQSLDQGLQFLIQYYNGEERAKGNILERFSAQQFPDLHSELNLSSLELGDSALYFCASSVAPGGSSVKNIQYFGAGTRLSVL.

This chain joins TRBV25-1 and TRBJ1-2; weak D call: TRBD1 (6 bases). Germline lookup yields CDR1 MGHDK and CDR2 SYGVNS. Trimming cost V 1 base and J 8 bases, with 8 bases left between them. The CDR3 contains 12 residues. Written as DNA, the CDR3 is TGTGCCAGCAGTGAATCCGGGGGCGGCTACACCTTC. This codes for CASSESGGGYTF.

The chain combines TRBV9 with TRBJ2-1, with 10 bases lining up with TRBD1. Germline V gene lookup returns CDR1 SGDLS and CDR2 YYNGEE. This CDR3 contains 16 residues. The V gene end was trimmed by 3 bases and the J gene end by 13 bases; junction bases not matched to a gene: 16. This CDR3 is CASSARQGANGRAQFF. In nucleotides, the CDR3 is TGTGCCAGCAGCGCAAGACAGGGGGCGAACGGCAGAGCACAGTTCTTC.

At least ten counts were recorded for this clonotype. As DNA, the CDR3 is TGCGCCAGCAGCTTGGATGACACCGGGGAGCTGTTTTTT. As protein: CASSLDDTGELFF. The chain has TRBV5-1 and TRBJ2-2; D unclear. Trimming cost V 0 bases and J 3 bases, with 3 bases left between them. CDR1 is SGHRS, CDR2 YFSETQ, per germline. The CDR3 covers 13 residues.

This clonotype was recorded a few times. The rearrangement joins TRBV7-9 to TRBJ1-4, with D possibly matching TRBD1 (5 bases). The CDR3 extends over 15 amino acids. Trimming took off 0 bases at V and 5 bases at J, with 10 bases between the two ends. Germline CDR1 is SEHNR and CDR2 is FQNEAQ (reference sequence). CDR3 DNA sequence: TGTGCCAGCAGCTTAGCCTCGGGGGAAAATGAAAAACTGTTTTTT. Translation: CASSLASGENEKLFF.

This chain connects TRBV10-3 to TRBJ2-5, with D unclear. Per germline, CDR1 ENHRY and CDR2 SYGVKD. The CDR3 is 14 residues long. V lost 0 bases, J lost 5 bases, and 10 bases lay in between. The CDR3 spells CAISESESRETQYF. In DNA form, the CDR3 reads TGTGCCATCAGTGAGTCAGAAAGTCGGGAGACCCAGTACTTC.

This rearrangement joins TRBV25-1 to TRBJ1-1; possible D gene TRBD1, 5 bases. The CDR3 extends over 14 amino acids. CDR1 and CDR2 (germline): MGHDK, SYGVNS. V was trimmed by 2 bases and J by 1 base, leaving 8 bases between them. CDR3 sequence: CASSETTGNTEAFF. Written as DNA, the CDR3 is TGTGCCAGCAGTGAAACTACAGGGAACACTGAAGCTTTCTTT. The entire variable domain, with the rest obtained from reference TRBV25-1 and TRBJ1-1, is as follows: EADIYQTPRYLVIGTGKKITLECSQTMGHDKMYWYQQDPGMELHLIHYSYGVNSTEKGDLSSESTVSRIRTEHFPLTLESARPSHTSQYLCASSETTGNTEAFFGQGTRLTVV.

This clonotype has just a few counts. This chain links TRBV12-3 or TRBV12-4 with TRBJ2-7, with D unclear. V was cut by 3 bases and J by 3 bases, with 12 bases left in between. The CDR3 contains 14 residues. The DNA for the CDR3 is TGTGCCAGCAGTTTGGTATTCCCTGGCTACGAGCAGTACTTC. This translates into CASSLVFPGYEQYF.

As regards this clonotype: A junction end diverges from the germline sequence, so it may reflect a read error. This sequence joins TRBV4-2 and TRBJ1-5; 8 positions agree with TRBD1. Germline V gene sequence: CDR1 LGHNA, CDR2 YNFKEQ. The CDR3 covers 13 residues. CDR3 region: CASSHTSGTGYMF. CDR3 DNA sequence: TGTGCCAGCAGCCACACCTCCGGGACAGGCTATATGTTT.

This clonotype was detected a few times. This rearrangement joins TRBV7-9 to TRBJ1-2; D is uncertain. V lost 5 bases and J 2 bases, leaving 15 bases between the germline ends. This CDR3 region has 15 residues. Germline V gives CDR1 SEHNR, CDR2 FQNEAQ (reference sequence). The CDR3 reads CASSPLTPWNYGYTF. In nucleotides, the CDR3 is TGTGCCAGCAGCCCCCTGACCCCCTGGAACTATGGCTACACCTTC.

The J gene is TRBJ2-5, the V gene TRBV18; 8 bases map to TRBD1. Germline V gene data show CDR1 as KGHSH and CDR2 as LQKENI. J was trimmed by 2 bases and V by 5 bases; bases with no gene match: 4. This CDR3 region has 14 residues. The CDR3: CASSTRTGQETQYF. The DNA of the CDR3 is TGTGCCAGCTCAACCCGGACAGGGCAAGAGACCCAGTACTTC.

The table lists this clonotype with a few counts. The J gene is TRBJ2-6, the V gene TRBV5-1; D gene ambiguous. CDR3 length: 18 amino acids. Looked up from germline, CDR1 is SGHRS and CDR2 is YFSETQ. V lost 0 bases to trimming and J lost 0 bases, with 13 bases between them. The CDR3 sequence: CASSLAQAHPSGANVLTF. CDR3 bases: TGCGCCAGCAGCTTGGCTCAGGCCCACCCCTCTGGGGCCAACGTCCTGACTTTC.

This clonotype was counted between two and nine times. The chain recombines TRBV6-2 or TRBV6-3 with TRBJ2-1; 8 nucleotides agree with TRBD2. Unmatched junction bases numbered 7, after V lost 3 bases and J lost 6 bases. This CDR3 comprises 15 residues. Germline CDR1 reads MNHEY; CDR2 reads SVGEGT. The CDR3, as DNA: TGTGCCAGCAGTTATCTGGCGGGAGGTGCCAATGAGCAGTTCTTC. It codes for CASSYLAGGANEQFF.

The chain recombines TRBV12-3 or TRBV12-4 with TRBJ2-5, with no clear D. Deletions cut 5 bases from V and 1 base from J, with 8 bases between. The CDR3 is 13 amino acids. The CDR3 is CASSPSSQETQYF. The CDR3 bases are TGTGCCAGCAGTCCCTCCTCCCAAGAGACCCAGTACTTC.

This clonotype was counted between two and nine times. The chain uses TRBV13 and TRBJ2-7; 8 nucleotides match TRBD1. V was pared by 5 bases and J by 0 bases, with 9 bases of the junction left unmatched. The germline V gene encodes CDR1 PRHDT and CDR2 FYEKMQ (reference sequence). The CDR3 covers 16 residues. In nucleotides, the CDR3 is TGTGCCAGCAGCGCAGGCAGGGGGCGGTCCTCCTACGAGCAGTACTTC. This translates into CASSAGRGRSSYEQYF. Variable domain in full (rest from reference TRBV13 and TRBJ2-7): AAGVIQSPRHLIKEKRETATLKCYPIPRHDTVYWYQQGPGQDPQFLISFYEKMQSDKGSIPDRFSAQQFSDYHSELNMSSLELGDSALYFCASSAGRGRSSYEQYFGPGTRLTVT.

This clonotype appeared a few times. The V call is TRBV18, the J call TRBJ1-2; D gene ambiguous. The CDR3 has 16 amino acids. Germline CDR1 KGHSH, CDR2 LQKENI. Between the trimmed V and J ends, which lost 5 bases and 5 bases, there was a span of 21 bases. CDR3 coding DNA: TGTGCCAGCTCATCCCCTGGTTTGGATATAGCGTATGGCTACACCTTC. This translates into CASSSPGLDIAYGYTF.

The genes are TRBV3-1 and TRBJ2-7; the match to TRBD2 covers 7 bases. V shed 4 bases and J 2 bases; nucleotides not matched to a gene: 8. Germline CDR1 is LGHDT and CDR2 is YNNKEL (reference sequence). The CDR3 sequence is 15 residues long. CDR3 coding DNA: TGTGCCAGCAGCCTAAGGGGCGGGGGACCCTACGAGCAGTACTTC. Protein: CASSLRGGGPYEQYF.

This chain links TRBV24-1 with TRBJ2-1; weak D call: TRBD2 (6 bases). The germline V and J ends were trimmed by 7 bases and 8 bases, with 11 bases remaining between them. CDR3 length equals 12 residues. Per the germline V gene, CDR1 is KGHDR and CDR2 is SFDVKD. The DNA for the CDR3 is TGTGCCACCAGCGGGAGTATCGATGAGCAGTTCTTC. Residues: CATSGSIDEQFF.

The J gene is TRBJ2-1, the V gene TRBV20-1; 10 bases are a match to TRBD2. CDR1 and CDR2 (germline): DFQATT, SNEGSKA (reference sequence). V was clipped by 0 bases and J by 0 bases; unmatched bases: 11. The CDR3 loop spans 19 amino acids. The CDR3 reads CSARDYRTSGRYSYNEQFF. DNA for the CDR3: TGCAGTGCTAGAGATTATAGGACTAGCGGCCGATACTCCTACAATGAGCAGTTCTTC.

The chain has TRBV20-1 and TRBJ2-1, with D perhaps TRBD2 (6 bases). The ends were cut back, 5 bases at V and 7 bases at J, with 15 bases in the middle. Germline values: CDR1 DFQATT, CDR2 SNEGSKA (reference sequence). The CDR3 sequence is 13 residues long. CDR3 in amino acids: CSARPTSLNEQFF. The CDR3, as DNA: TGCAGTGCTCGTCCGACTAGTTTAAATGAGCAGTTCTTC.

The chain combines TRBV24-1 with TRBJ1-1; 7 bases fit TRBD1. CDR1 and CDR2 from the germline V gene are KGHDR and SFDVKD. The CDR3 spans 18 residues. Germline trimming cut 0 bases from V and 4 bases from J; bases unmatched to any gene: 13. CDR3 nucleotides: TGTGCCACCAGTGATTTGCCCATCCCAGGGGGAGATGGCACTGAAGCTTTCTTT. Amino acids: CATSDLPIPGGDGTEAFF.

The gene calls are TRBV7-9 and TRBJ2-1; D perhaps matches TRBD2 (5 bases). CDR1 and CDR2 (germline): SEHNR, FQNEAQ (reference sequence). CDR3 length: 16 residues. V was pared by 0 bases and J by 4 bases, with 13 bases between. In DNA, the CDR3 is TGTGCCAGCAGCTTAGCTCTGGCTAGCCTATACAATGAGCAGTTCTTC. It translates to CASSLALASLYNEQFF.

This clonotype was seen more than once but under ten times. The J gene is TRBJ1-6, the V gene TRBV27; the D is unclear. The CDR3 is 15 amino acids. The germline V and J ends were trimmed by 1 base and 0 bases, with 4 bases remaining between them. In germline, CDR1 is MNHEY, CDR2 SMNVEV (reference sequence). DNA for the CDR3: TGTGCCAGCAGTTTATATCGCTCCTATAATTCACCCCTCCACTTT. Residues: CASSLYRSYNSPLHF.

This clonotype was detected a few times. The rearrangement uses TRBV6-2 or TRBV6-3 and TRBJ2-5, with a tentative D call TRBD2 (5 bases). The CDR3 loop spans 12 amino acids. V was cut by 1 base and J by 9 bases, with 9 bases left in between. The germline CDR1 and CDR2 sequences are MNHEY and SVGEGT. As DNA, the CDR3 is TGTGCCAGCAGTTACTTGGACTTATCCCAGTACTTC. This encodes CASSYLDLSQYF.

The chain is built from TRBV2 and TRBJ2-2, with TRBD2 identical over 7 bases. The CDR3 totals 15 residues. Trimming took 7 bases from V and 5 from J; bases not matched to a gene: 10. Germline V gene data show CDR1 as SNHLY and CDR2 as FYNNEI. The DNA of the CDR3 is TGTGCCAGCATGGGTCATAGCGGGTGGACCGGGGAGCTGTTTTTT. Translating gives CASMGHSGWTGELFF.

This clonotype was counted only a few times. This sequence joins TRBV12-3 or TRBV12-4 and TRBJ1-1; D remains ambiguous. Trimming shortened V by 3 bases and J by 1 base, and 9 bases separated the two germline ends. The CDR3 length is 14 residues. The DNA for the CDR3 is TGTGCCAGCAGTTTCGGGTTCTGGAACACTGAAGCTTTCTTT. As protein: CASSFGFWNTEAFF.

The chain links TRBV15 to TRBJ2-3, with TRBD2 matching over 7 bases. The trim removed 1 base at V and 2 bases at J, leaving 3 bases unmatched. The CDR3 is 15 amino acids. CDR1 and CDR2 from the germline V gene are LNHNV and YYDKDF (reference sequence). The CDR3 DNA reads as TGTGCCACCAGCAGAGTAGGGACTATCACAGATACGCAGTATTTT. Protein product: CATSRVGTITDTQYF.

This chain links TRBV6-2 or TRBV6-3 with TRBJ2-1; 11 nucleotides match TRBD2. J gave up 7 bases and V 2 bases, and 4 bases lay outside the gene matches. Germline V gives CDR1 MNHEY, CDR2 SVGEGT. The CDR3 length is 15 residues. The CDR3 DNA is TGTGCCAGCAGTTACGGACTAGCGGGTGAAAATGAGCAGTTCTTC. It specifies CASSYGLAGENEQFF.

This clonotype was seen a few times. The rearrangement uses TRBV14 and TRBJ1-6, with a tentative D call TRBD1 (5 bases). Trimming stripped 0 bases from V and 10 bases from J, with 13 bases between. Germline V CDR1 and CDR2: SGHDN, FVKESK. This CDR3 is 15 amino acids long. The CDR3 nucleotides are TGTGCCAGCAGCCAAGATGTGGGGACGAGGTCACCCCTCCACTTT. Translating gives CASSQDVGTRSPLHF.

The sample holds a few counts of this clonotype. The V gene is TRBV29-1, the J gene TRBJ1-2; TRBD1 matches 11 bases. This CDR3 has 13 amino acids. Trimming took 6 bases from V and 8 from J; bases not matched to a gene: 8. Germline CDR1 and CDR2: SQVTM and ANQGSEA. CDR3 loop: CSVVGQGAGGYTF. The CDR3, as DNA: TGCAGCGTGGTCGGACAGGGGGCGGGAGGCTACACCTTC.